What follows is one T cell receptor beta chain and its context. Its antigen is unidentified. All the donors were Caucasian adults who lived in Nashville, Tennessee. With unsorted samples, genomic DNA was obtained from 80 million to 100 million PBMCs. The sample belongs to a study of shared clonotypes between healthy human individuals. Study observations and caveats: Represented genetic and exposure-history diversity was restricted by having few donors.

CDR3 length: 16 amino acids. The V end was cut by 10 bases, the J end by 0 bases, with 19 bases between. Germline V CDR1 and CDR2: ENHRY, SYGVKD. Data came from immunoSEQ multiplex PCR; TCRdb stores just in-frame clones and leaves some out. The sample lists about 490,000 clones; about 85% were seen once. The chain is built from TRBV10-3 and TRBJ1-3, with D maybe TRBD1 (5 bases). This clonotype was obtained from a woman aged 40 to 50 in good health. Some clones in this sample may be carry-over from other donors' samples. The specimen was PBMCs. The DNA of the CDR3 is TGTGCCACCTCTCTAGAGGGGACTTACTCTGGAAACACCATATATTTT. Encoded protein: CATSLEGTYSGNTIYF.